A selection of T cell receptor beta chains follows, all from one sample in a study of T-cell memory formation after mild COVID-19. TCRdb reprocessed the 5' RACE reads with MiXCR, giving one entry per CDR3 protein. The table lists some 350,000 distinct CDR3 sequences, 10% to 15% of them singletons. Material: PBMCs or a T cell subset sorted from them (not recorded which). These receptors were obtained from a man aged 18 to 29 who had mild COVID-19 (a few samples of this study predate the infection). Cell type and time point are not known. Both conserved end residues are part of each CDR3. Each record gives: D gene, V gene, clone size, J gene, CDR3 DNA, CDR3 protein. A D gene is named only where the DNA matches it firmly. For some rows the clone size is stated as once, few or many, or as a class when expanded; others skip it.

>TRBD2|TRBV11-3|few|TRBJ2-1
TGTGCCAGCAGCTCAGGGTCCGCGGGGGTGGGCGAGCAGTTCTTC
CASSSGSAGVGEQFF
>TRBD1|TRBV11-3|few|TRBJ2-7
TGTGCCAGCAGCAAAGGGGGCGACTCCTACGAGCAGTACTTC
CASSKGGDSYEQYF
>TRBD2|TRBV20-1|few|TRBJ2-5
TGCAGTGCTGACACGACTAGCGGGGGGTTGGAGACCCAGTACTTC
CSADTTSGGLETQYF
>-|TRBV4-1|few|TRBJ1-6
TGCGCCAGCAAGGGGGGGGATCCCTATAATTCACCCCTCCACTTT
CASKGGDPYNSPLHF
>-|TRBV2|-|TRBJ1-1
TGTGCCAGCAGTTCTTATCGAGCTTTCTTT
CASSSYRAFF
>TRBD1|TRBV7-3|-|TRBJ2-6
TGTGCCAGCAGCGGTGGACAGGGGACCGGGGCCAACGTCCTGACTTTC
CASSGGQGTGANVLTF
>-|TRBV24-1|-|TRBJ1-1
TGTGCCACCAGTGACCGGGCTGGAGCTGAAGCTTTCTTT
CATSDRAGAEAFF
>TRBD2|TRBV20-1|few|TRBJ2-5
TGCAGTGCCTGTCCGGCGGGACTAAGGCAAGAGACCCAGTACTTC
CSACPAGLRQETQYF
>-|TRBV4-3|-|TRBJ1-3
TGCGCCAGCAGCCCTGATCCCAGGGGAACAGGAAACACCATATATTTT
CASSPDPRGTGNTIYF
>-|TRBV7-2|few|TRBJ2-5
TGTGCCAGCAGCTTTCTGGGAAAAGAGACCCAGTACTTC
CASSFLGKETQYF
>-|TRBV5-1|-|TRBJ1-2
TGCGCCAGCAGCTCGGACAGCTACGATTCTAACACCTTC
CASSSDSYDSNTF
>-|TRBV6-2/TRBV6-3|-|TRBJ2-2
TGTGCCAGCAGTTACTCGAAGCAGCCCCTTAGAGCCGGGGAGCTGTTTTTT
CASSYSKQPLRAGELFF
>-|TRBV7-9|-|TRBJ2-1
TGTGCCAGCAGCTTTCGTAGGGGGGACAGAGAGCAGTTCTTC
CASSFRRGDREQFF
>-|TRBV5-1|few|TRBJ1-2
TGCGCCAGCAGCTTGGGGTCAGGCTACACCTTC
CASSLGSGYTF
>TRBD2|TRBV7-9|-|TRBJ2-3
TGTGCCCTCGAGCGGGGATCAGATACGCAGTATTTT
CALERGSDTQYF
>TRBD2|TRBV6-4|many|TRBJ2-1
TGTGCCAGCAGTGACGGACTAGAAAACAATGAGCAGTTCTTC
CASSDGLENNEQFF
>-|TRBV20-1|many|TRBJ2-3
TGCAGTGCTAGCCCCACGGGGGCCACAGATACGCAGTATTTT
CSASPTGATDTQYF
>TRBD2|TRBV5-1|few|TRBJ2-1
TGCGCCAGCAGGCTAGCGGGGGGGCCCAGTGAGCAGTTCTTC
CASRLAGGPSEQFF
>-|TRBV10-2|-|TRBJ2-5
TGCGCCAGCAGTGAGTTCCCTCCGGGACGGACTCCCGAGACCCAGTACTTC
CASSEFPPGRTPETQYF
>TRBD1|TRBV20-1|few|TRBJ2-7
TGCAGTGCTCGGACAGGGGATTTAAGCGAGCAGTACTTC
CSARTGDLSEQYF
>TRBD1|TRBV9|few|TRBJ2-7
TGTGCCAGCAGCGGGACAGGGGGCCGGGGATCCTACGAGCAGTACTTC
CASSGTGGRGSYEQYF
>TRBD2|TRBV7-3|few|TRBJ2-1
TGTGCCAGCAGCTTACCGGGTAGGCGGGGGGGCTCCAATGAGCAGTTCTTC
CASSLPGRRGGSNEQFF
>-|TRBV5-4|-|TRBJ2-2
TGTGCCAGCAGCCTGCCCGGGACCCTCGGCGGGGAGCTGTTTTTT
CASSLPGTLGGELFF
>-|TRBV5-1|-|TRBJ1-2
TGCGCCAGCAGCCCCGAGGGGGGGAACTATGGCTACACCTTC
CASSPEGGNYGYTF
>TRBD2|TRBV7-8|-|TRBJ2-5
TGTGCCAGCAGCTCGATTCATACGGGACTAGCGGGGGACCATCAGCAGACCCAGTACTTC
CASSSIHTGLAGDHQQTQYF
>-|TRBV3-1|-|TRBJ2-2
TGTGCCAGCAGCCAACTGAGGCTAGGGGCTACCGGGGAGCTGTTTTTT
CASSQLRLGATGELFF
>TRBD2|TRBV5-1|-|TRBJ2-5
TGCGCCAGCAGCTTCGGAGCGGGGGGGCGCGGAGAGACCCAGTACTTC
CASSFGAGGRGETQYF
>TRBD2|TRBV10-1|-|TRBJ2-3
TGCGCCAGCTCCGGACTAGCGGGGGGCTCGACAGATACGCAGTATTTT
CASSGLAGGSTDTQYF
>-|TRBV7-2|few|TRBJ2-4
TGTGCCAGCACCCTAGCCGGGGGCGGGAACATTCAGTACTTC
CASTLAGGGNIQYF
>-|TRBV7-9|-|TRBJ1-1
TGTGCCAGCAGCTCAGGTGGGGGATTGAACACTGAAGCTTTCTTT
CASSSGGGLNTEAFF
>-|TRBV7-9|few|TRBJ2-1
TGTGCCAGCAGCTTCGCCGTCCGGGACCCAGGGGGGAATGAGCAGTTCTTC
CASSFAVRDPGGNEQFF
>TRBD1|TRBV7-6|-|TRBJ1-2
TGTGCCAGCAGCTTAGGCACAGGGGTGGACTATGGCTACACCTTC
CASSLGTGVDYGYTF
>-|TRBV7-2|-|TRBJ1-1
TGTGCCAGCAGCGAACACCGACAGACTGAAGCTTTCTTT
CASSEHRQTEAFF
>-|TRBV18|-|TRBJ2-7
TGTGCCAGCTCACCACCGGAGATGAGGAGGTACGAGCAGTACTTC
CASSPPEMRRYEQYF
>TRBD2|TRBV12-3/TRBV12-4|few|TRBJ2-5
TGTGCCAGCAGTTTGATGCGGGGGGAAGAGACCCAGTACTTC
CASSLMRGEETQYF
>TRBD1|TRBV5-1|few|TRBJ1-4
TGCGCCAGCAGCTTGGAGGGGACAGGGGGTGAAAAACTGTTTTTT
CASSLEGTGGEKLFF
>TRBD1|TRBV24-1|many|TRBJ1-1
TGTGCCACCAGTGATGAACCTGACAGGGATGATTACACTGAAGCTTTCTTT
CATSDEPDRDDYTEAFF
>-|TRBV4-1|once|TRBJ1-1
TGCGCCAGCAGCCCGGATTCAGTAGAAGCTTTCTTT
CASSPDSVEAFF
>-|TRBV7-6|-|TRBJ2-7
TGTGCCAGCAGGGCCGGGGGGCTAGATGAGCAGTACTTC
CASRAGGLDEQYF
>-|TRBV7-6|few|TRBJ1-2
TGTGCCAGCAGCTCCTTCATTGGGGGCTACACCTTC
CASSSFIGGYTF
>-|TRBV5-1|-|TRBJ1-2
TGCGCCAGCAGCTTTCAGGCAGACTATGGCTACACCTTC
CASSFQADYGYTF
>TRBD1|TRBV6-1|many|TRBJ2-2
TGTGCCAACGGACAGGGGGCCGGGGAGCTGTTTTTT
CANGQGAGELFF
>TRBD1|TRBV6-2/TRBV6-3|many|TRBJ2-1
TGTGCCAGCAGGGGTGGGACAGGGGGACGGAATGAGCAGTTCTTC
CASRGGTGGRNEQFF
>TRBD1|TRBV7-7|-|TRBJ2-2
TGTGCTAGCAGTTCCGGGACAGGGATCGGGGAGCTGTTTTTT
CASSSGTGIGELFF
>TRBD2|TRBV12-3/TRBV12-4|-|TRBJ2-1
TGTGCCAGCAGGCAGCCTTCGACTAGCGGGGGGGCAAGGAATGAGCAGTTCTTC
CASRQPSTSGGARNEQFF
>-|TRBV9|few|TRBJ2-1
TGTGCCAGCAGCGTAGAACTGACCTCCTGGCAGTTCTTC
CASSVELTSWQFF
>-|TRBV18|-|TRBJ2-5
TGTGCCAGCTCACCCACCAACCAAGAGACCCAGTACTTC
CASSPTNQETQYF
>TRBD1|TRBV15|few|TRBJ2-6
TGTGCCACCTCCGACAGGGGCATGCGAGGGGCCAACGTCCTGACTTTC
CATSDRGMRGANVLTF
>-|TRBV7-3|-|TRBJ2-3
TGTGCCAGCAGCTTAACTGAGGGGTCAGATACGCAGTATTTT
CASSLTEGSDTQYF
>TRBD1|TRBV5-1|many|TRBJ2-2
TGCGCCAGCAGCCCCCGGGACAGGGCAAGCGGCGGGGAGCTGTTTTTT
CASSPRDRASGGELFF
>-|TRBV4-2|-|TRBJ2-2
TGTGCCAGCAGCCACCTTGGACAGGGAGGGGACACCGGGGAGCTGTTTTTT
CASSHLGQGGDTGELFF
>TRBD1|TRBV19|-|TRBJ2-3
TGTGCCAGTAGTCGGACAGGGGCGAGTACGCAGTATTTT
CASSRTGASTQYF
>TRBD2|TRBV7-9|few|TRBJ2-7
TGTGCCAGCAGCAACCCGGGGGGGCGATACGAGCAGTACTTC
CASSNPGGRYEQYF
>-|TRBV7-2|many|TRBJ1-5
TGTGCCAGCAGCCCCGGCGGGGCCAGCAATCAGCCCCAGCATTTT
CASSPGGASNQPQHF
>TRBD1|TRBV29-1|-|TRBJ1-2
TGCAGCGTCCCTGGGACAGGGGGCGGTTATGGCTACACCTTC
CSVPGTGGGYGYTF
>-|TRBV11-2|few|TRBJ1-6
TGTGCCAGCAGCTCCCTGGGGAGAAGCTCCTATAATTCACCCCTCCACTTT
CASSSLGRSSYNSPLHF
>TRBD2|TRBV3-1|-|TRBJ2-5
TGTGCCAGCAGCCAAAGTAGCGGGGGCGCGGAGGAGGAGACCCAGTACTTC
CASSQSSGGAEEETQYF